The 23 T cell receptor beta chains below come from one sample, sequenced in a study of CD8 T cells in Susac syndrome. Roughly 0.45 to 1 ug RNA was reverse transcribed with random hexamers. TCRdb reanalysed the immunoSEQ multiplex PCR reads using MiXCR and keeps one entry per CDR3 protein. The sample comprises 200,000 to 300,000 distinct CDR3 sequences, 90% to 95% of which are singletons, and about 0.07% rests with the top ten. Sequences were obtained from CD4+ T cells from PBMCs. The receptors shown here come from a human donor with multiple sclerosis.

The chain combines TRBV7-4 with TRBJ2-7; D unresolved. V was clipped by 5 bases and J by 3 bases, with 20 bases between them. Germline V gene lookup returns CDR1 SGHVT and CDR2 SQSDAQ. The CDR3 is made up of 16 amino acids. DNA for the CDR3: TGTGCCAGCAGCCCAGACCCCCCCTTTACCCACTACGAGCAGTACGTC. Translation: CASSPDPPFTHYEQYV.

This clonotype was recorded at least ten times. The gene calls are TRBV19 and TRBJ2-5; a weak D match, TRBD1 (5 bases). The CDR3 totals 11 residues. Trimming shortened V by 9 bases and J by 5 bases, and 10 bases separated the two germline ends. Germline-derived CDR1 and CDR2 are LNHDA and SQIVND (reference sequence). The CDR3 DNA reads TGTGCCAGCAGCTCAGGGGAGACCCAGTACTTC. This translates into CASSSGETQYF.

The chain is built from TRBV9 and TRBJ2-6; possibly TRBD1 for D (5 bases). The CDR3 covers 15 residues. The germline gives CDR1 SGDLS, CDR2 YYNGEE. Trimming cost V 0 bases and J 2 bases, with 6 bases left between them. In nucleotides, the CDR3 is TGTGCCAGCAGCGTAGTAGGGGCTGGGGCCAACGTCCTGACTTTC. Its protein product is CASSVVGAGANVLTF.

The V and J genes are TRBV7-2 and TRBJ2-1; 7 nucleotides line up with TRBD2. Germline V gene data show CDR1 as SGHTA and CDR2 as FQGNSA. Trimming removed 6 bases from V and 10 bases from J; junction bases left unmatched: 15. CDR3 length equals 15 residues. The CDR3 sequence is CASSPSQGGPREQFF. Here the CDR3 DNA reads TGTGCCAGCAGTCCCTCCCAGGGAGGGCCTCGGGAGCAGTTCTTC. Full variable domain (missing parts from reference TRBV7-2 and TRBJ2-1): GAGVSQSPSNKVTEKGKDVELRCDPISGHTALYWYRQSLGQGLEFLIYFQGNSAPDKSGLPSDRFSAERTGGSVSTLTIQRTQQEDSAVYLCASSPSQGGPREQFFGPGTRLTVL.

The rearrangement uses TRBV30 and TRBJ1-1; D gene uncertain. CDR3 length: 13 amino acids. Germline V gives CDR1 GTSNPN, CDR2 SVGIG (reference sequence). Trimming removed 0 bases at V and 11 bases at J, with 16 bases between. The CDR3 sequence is CAWSVDWGMDAFF. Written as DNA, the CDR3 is TGTGCCTGGAGTGTAGATTGGGGTATGGATGCTTTCTTT. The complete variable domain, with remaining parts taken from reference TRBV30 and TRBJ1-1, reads SQTIHQWPATLVQPVGSPLSLECTVEGTSNPNLYWYRQAAGRGLQLLFYSVGIGQISSEVPQNLSASRPQDRQFILSSKKLLLSDSGFYLCAWSVDWGMDAFFGQGTRLTVV.

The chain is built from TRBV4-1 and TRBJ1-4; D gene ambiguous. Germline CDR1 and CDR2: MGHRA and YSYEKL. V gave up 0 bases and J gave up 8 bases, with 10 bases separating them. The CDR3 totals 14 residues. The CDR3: CASSQEGMGEKLFF. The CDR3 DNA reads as TGCGCCAGCAGCCAAGAGGGGATGGGAGAAAAACTGTTTTTT.

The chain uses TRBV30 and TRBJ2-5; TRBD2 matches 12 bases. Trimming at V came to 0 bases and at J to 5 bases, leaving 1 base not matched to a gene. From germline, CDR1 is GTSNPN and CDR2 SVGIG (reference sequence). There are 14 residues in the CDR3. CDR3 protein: CAWSVGLAGETQYF. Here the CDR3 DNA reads TGTGCCTGGAGTGTCGGACTAGCGGGGGAGACCCAGTACTTC.

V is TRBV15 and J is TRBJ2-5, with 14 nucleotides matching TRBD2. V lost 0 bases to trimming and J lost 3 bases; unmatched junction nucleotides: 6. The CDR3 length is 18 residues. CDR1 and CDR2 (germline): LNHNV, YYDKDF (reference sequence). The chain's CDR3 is CATSREGLAGGRKETQYF. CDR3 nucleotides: TGTGCCACCAGCAGAGAAGGACTAGCGGGGGGCCGAAAAGAGACCCAGTACTTC.

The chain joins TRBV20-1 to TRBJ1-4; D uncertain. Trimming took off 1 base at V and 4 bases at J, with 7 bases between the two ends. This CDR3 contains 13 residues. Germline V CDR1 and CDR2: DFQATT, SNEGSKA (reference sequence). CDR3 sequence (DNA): TGCAGTGCTAGAGCCGGACGTAATGAAAAACTGTTTTTT. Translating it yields CSARAGRNEKLFF.

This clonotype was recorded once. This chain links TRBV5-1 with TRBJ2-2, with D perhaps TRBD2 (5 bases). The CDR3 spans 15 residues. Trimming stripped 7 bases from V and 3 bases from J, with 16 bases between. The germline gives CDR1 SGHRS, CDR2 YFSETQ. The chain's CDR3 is CASRLRTGDTGELFF. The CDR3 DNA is TGCGCCAGCCGTTTAAGGACTGGAGACACCGGGGAGCTGTTTTTT.

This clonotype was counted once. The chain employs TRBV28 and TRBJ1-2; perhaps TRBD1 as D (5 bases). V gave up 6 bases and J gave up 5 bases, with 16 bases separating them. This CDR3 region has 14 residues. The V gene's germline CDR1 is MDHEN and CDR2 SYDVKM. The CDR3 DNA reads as TGTGCCAGCAGCCAACCGGGACTTACTTATGGCTACACCTTC. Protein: CASSQPGLTYGYTF.

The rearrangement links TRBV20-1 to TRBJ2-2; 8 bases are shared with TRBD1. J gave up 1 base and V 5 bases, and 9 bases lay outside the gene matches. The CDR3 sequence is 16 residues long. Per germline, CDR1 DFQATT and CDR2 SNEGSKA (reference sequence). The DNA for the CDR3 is TGCAGTGCTCCACGGTCCGGGACAGGGAACACCGGGGAGCTGTTTTTT. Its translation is CSAPRSGTGNTGELFF.

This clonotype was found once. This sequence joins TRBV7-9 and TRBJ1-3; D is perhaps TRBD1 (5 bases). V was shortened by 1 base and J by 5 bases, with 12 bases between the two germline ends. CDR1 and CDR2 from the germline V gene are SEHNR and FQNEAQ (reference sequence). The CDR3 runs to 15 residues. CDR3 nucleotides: TGTGCCAGCAGCTTAGGGGGCACGATGAGAAACACCATATATTTT. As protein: CASSLGGTMRNTIYF.

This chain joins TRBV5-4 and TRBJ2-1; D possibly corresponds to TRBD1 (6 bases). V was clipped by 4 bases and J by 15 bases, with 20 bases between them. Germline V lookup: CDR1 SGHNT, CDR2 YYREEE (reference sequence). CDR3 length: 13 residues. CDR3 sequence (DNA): TGTGCCAGCAGCACCTTGAGGACAGTCGGTGTGTTCTTC. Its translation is CASSTLRTVGVFF.

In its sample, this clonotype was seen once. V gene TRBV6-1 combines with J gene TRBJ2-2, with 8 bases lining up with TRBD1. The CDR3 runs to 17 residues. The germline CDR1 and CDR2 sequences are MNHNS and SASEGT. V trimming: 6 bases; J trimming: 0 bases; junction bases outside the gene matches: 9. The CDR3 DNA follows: TGTGCCAGCAGACACCGAGGACAGGGCTCGAACACCGGGGAGCTGTTTTTT. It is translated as CASRHRGQGSNTGELFF.

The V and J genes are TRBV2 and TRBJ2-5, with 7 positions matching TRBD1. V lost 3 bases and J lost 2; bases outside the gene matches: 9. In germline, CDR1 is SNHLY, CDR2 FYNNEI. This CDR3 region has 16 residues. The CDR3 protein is CASSDPGQTIQETQYF. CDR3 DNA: TGTGCCAGCAGTGACCCGGGACAGACGATTCAAGAGACCCAGTACTTC.

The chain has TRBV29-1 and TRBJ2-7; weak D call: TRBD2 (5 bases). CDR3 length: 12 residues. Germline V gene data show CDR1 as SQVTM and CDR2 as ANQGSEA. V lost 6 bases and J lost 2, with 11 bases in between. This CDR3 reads CSVGASTYEQYV. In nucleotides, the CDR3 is TGCAGCGTGGGAGCGTCAACCTACGAGCAGTACGTC.

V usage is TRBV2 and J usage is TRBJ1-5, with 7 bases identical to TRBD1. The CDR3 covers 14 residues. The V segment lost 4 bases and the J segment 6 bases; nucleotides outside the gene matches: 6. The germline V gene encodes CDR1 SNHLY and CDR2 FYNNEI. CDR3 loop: CASSVTGFGQPQHF. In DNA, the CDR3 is TGTGCCAGCAGTGTGACAGGGTTCGGTCAGCCCCAGCATTTT. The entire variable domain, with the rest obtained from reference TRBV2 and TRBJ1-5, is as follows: EPEVTQTPSHQVTQMGQEVILRCVPISNHLYFYWYRQILGQKVEFLVSFYNNEISEKSEIFDDQFSVERPDGSNFTLKIRSTKLEDSAMYFCASSVTGFGQPQHFGDGTRLSIL.

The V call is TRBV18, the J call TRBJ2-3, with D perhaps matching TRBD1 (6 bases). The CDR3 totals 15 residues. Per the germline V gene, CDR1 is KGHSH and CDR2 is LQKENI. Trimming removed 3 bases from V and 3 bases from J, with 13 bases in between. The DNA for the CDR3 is TGTGCCAGCTCACCCCAGGGGCTCCTTACAGATACGCAGTATTTT. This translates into CASSPQGLLTDTQYF. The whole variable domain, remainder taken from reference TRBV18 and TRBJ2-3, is NAGVMQNPRHLVRRRGQEARLRCSPMKGHSHVYWYRQLPEEGLKFMVYLQKENIIDESGMPKERFSAEFPKEGPSILRIQQVVRGDSAAYFCASSPQGLLTDTQYFGPGTRLTVL.

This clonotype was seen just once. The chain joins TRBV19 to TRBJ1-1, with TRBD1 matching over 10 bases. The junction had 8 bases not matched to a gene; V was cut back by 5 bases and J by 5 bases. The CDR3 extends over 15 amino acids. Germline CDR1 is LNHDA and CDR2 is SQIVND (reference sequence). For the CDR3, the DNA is TGTGCCAGTAGTCCCCGCCGGACAGGGGGGACTGAAGCTTTCTTT. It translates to CASSPRRTGGTEAFF.

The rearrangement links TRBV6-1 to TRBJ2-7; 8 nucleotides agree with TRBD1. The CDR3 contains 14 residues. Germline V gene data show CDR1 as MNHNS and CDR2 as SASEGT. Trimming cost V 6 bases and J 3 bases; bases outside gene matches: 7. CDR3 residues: CASSQATGVYEQYF. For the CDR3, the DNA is TGTGCCAGCAGCCAGGCGACAGGGGTCTACGAGCAGTACTTC.

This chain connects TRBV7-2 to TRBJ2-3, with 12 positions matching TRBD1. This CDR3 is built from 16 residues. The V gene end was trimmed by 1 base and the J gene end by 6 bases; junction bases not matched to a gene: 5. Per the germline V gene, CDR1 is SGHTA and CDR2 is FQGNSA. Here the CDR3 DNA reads TGTGCCAGCAGCTTAGGGCGGGACAGGGGGCAGGATACGCAGTATTTT. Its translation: CASSLGRDRGQDTQYF.

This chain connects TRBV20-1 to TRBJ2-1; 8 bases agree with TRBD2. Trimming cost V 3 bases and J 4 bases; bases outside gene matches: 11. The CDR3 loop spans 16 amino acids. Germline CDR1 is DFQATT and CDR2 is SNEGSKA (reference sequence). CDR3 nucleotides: TGCAGTGCTAGGATAGGGGCGGGGGGCTTATACAATGAGCAGTTCTTC. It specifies CSARIGAGGLYNEQFF.